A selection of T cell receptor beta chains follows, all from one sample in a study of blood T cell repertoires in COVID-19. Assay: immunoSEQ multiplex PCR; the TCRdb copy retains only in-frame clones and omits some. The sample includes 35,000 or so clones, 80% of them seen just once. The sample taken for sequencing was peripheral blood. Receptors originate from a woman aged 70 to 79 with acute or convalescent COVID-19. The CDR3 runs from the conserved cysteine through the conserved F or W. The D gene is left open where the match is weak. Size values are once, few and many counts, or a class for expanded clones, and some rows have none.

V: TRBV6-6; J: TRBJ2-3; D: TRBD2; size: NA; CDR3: CASSYSKRESLDTQYF; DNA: TGTGCCAGCAGTTACTCAAAGCGGGAGTCCCTAGATACGCAGTATTTT
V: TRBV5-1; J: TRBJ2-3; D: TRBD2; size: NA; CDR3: CASSLELGTRTDTQYF; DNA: TGCGCCAGCAGCTTGGAGTTGGGGACTAGGACAGATACGCAGTATTTT
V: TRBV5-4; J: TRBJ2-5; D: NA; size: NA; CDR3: CASSLAGTQETQYF; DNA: TGTGCCAGCAGCTTGGCGGGAACCCAAGAGACCCAGTACTTC
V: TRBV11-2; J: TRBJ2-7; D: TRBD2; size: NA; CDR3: CASSLGLAHEQYF; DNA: TGTGCCAGCAGCTTGGGACTAGCCCACGAGCAGTACTTC
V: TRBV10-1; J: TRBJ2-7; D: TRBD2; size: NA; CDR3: CASSPSGSYEQYF; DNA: TGCGCCAGCAGTCCCAGCGGGAGCTACGAGCAGTACTTC
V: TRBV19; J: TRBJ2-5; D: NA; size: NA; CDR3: CASSIDRAGLGETQYF; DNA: TGTGCCAGTAGTATAGATCGGGCAGGGCTGGGAGAGACCCAGTACTTC
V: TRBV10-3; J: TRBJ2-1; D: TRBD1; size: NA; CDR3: CAIIAGGSYNEQFF; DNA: TGTGCCATCATTGCAGGGGGCTCCTACAATGAGCAGTTCTTC
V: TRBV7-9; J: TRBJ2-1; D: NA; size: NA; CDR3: CASSTNEQFF; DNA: TGTGCCAGCAGCACAAATGAGCAGTTCTTC
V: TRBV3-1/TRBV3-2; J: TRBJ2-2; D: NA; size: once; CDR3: CASSLHTSRGELFF; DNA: TGTGCCAGCAGCCTTCACACTAGCCGCGGGGAGCTGTTTTTT
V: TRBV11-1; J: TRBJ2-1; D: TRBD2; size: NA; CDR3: CASSLTSGAPNEQFF; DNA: TGTGCCAGCAGCCTGACTAGCGGAGCCCCCAATGAGCAGTTCTTC
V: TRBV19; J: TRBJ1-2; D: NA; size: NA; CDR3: CASSIDLRAHGYTF; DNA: TGTGCCAGTAGTATAGATTTGCGGGCTCATGGCTACACCTTC
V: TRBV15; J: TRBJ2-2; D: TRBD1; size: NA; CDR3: CATSRDRHTGELFF; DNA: TGTGCCACCAGCCGGGACAGGCACACCGGGGAGCTGTTTTTT
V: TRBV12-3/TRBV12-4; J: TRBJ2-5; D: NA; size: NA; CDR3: CASSFDQGAQYF; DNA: TGTGCCAGCAGTTTCGACCAGGGCGCCCAGTACTTC
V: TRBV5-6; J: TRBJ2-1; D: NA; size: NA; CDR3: CASSLGLGSSYNEQFF; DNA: TGTGCCAGCAGCTTGGGACTGGGGAGCTCCTACAATGAGCAGTTCTTC
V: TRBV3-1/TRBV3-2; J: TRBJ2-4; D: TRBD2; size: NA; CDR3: CASSLHQRGSIQYF; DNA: TGTGCCAGCAGCCTACACCAGCGGGGAAGCATTCAGTACTTC
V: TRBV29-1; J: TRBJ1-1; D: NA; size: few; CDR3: CSVAKGGVNTEAFF; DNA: TGCAGCGTCGCGAAGGGGGGGGTTAACACTGAAGCTTTCTTT
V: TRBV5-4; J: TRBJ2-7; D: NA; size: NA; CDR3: CASSLVGSSYEQYF; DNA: TGTGCCAGCAGCTTGGTCGGGAGCTCCTACGAGCAGTACTTC
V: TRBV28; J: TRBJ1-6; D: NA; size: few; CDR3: CASSLWEGSYNSPLHF; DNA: TGTGCCAGCAGTTTATGGGAGGGGTCCTATAATTCACCCCTCCACTTT
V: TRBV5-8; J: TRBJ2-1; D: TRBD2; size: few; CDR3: CASSLETSGTAYSYNEQFF; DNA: TGTGCCAGCAGCTTGGAGACTAGCGGTACCGCCTACTCCTACAATGAGCAGTTCTTC
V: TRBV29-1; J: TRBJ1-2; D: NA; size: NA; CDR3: CSVRPPGSYGYTF; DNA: TGCAGCGTTAGGCCGCCGGGGAGCTATGGCTACACCTTC
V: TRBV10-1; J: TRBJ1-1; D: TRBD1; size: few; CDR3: CASSERDRGLEAFF; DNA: TGCGCCAGCAGTGAGAGGGACAGGGGCCTTGAAGCTTTCTTT
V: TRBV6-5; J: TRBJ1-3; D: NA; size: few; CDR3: CASKPNRVSGNTIYF; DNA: TGTGCCAGCAAACCAAATCGAGTCTCTGGAAACACCATATATTTT
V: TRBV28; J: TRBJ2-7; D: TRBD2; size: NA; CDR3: CASSPVRGLAGTFMYEQYF; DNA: TGTGCCAGCTCCCCCGTTAGGGGACTAGCGGGAACTTTTATGTACGAGCAGTACTTC
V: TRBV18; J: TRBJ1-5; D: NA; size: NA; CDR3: CASSPRGGGSYSNQPQHF; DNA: TGTGCCAGCTCACCACGTGGGGGGGGCAGCTATAGCAATCAGCCCCAGCATTTT